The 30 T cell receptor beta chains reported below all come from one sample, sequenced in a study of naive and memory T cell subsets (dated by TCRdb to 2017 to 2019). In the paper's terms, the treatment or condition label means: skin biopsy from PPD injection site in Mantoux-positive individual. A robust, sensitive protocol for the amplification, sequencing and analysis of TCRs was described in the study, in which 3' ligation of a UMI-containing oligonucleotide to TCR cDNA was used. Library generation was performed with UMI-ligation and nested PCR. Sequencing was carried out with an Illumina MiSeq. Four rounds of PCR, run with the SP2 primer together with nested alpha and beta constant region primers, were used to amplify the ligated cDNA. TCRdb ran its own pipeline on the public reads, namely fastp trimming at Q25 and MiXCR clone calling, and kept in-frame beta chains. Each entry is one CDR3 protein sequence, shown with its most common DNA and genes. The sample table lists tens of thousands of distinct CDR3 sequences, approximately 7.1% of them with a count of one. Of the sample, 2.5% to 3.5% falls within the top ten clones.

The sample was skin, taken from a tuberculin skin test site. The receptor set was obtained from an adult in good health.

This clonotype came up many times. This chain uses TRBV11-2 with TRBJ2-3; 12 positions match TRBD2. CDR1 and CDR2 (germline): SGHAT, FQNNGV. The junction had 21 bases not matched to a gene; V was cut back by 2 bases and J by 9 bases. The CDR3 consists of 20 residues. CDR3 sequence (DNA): TGTGCCAGCAGCTTAAGGAGACAGGGACGACTAGCGGGGGCACAGATAACGCAGTATTTT. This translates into CASSLRRQGRLAGAQITQYF. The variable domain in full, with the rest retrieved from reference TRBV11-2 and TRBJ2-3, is EAGVAQSPRYKIIEKRQSVAFWCNPISGHATLYWYQQILGQGPKLLIQFQNNGVVDDSQLPKDRFSAERLKGVDSTLKIQPAKLEDSAVYLCASSLRRQGRLAGAQITQYFGPGTRLTVL.

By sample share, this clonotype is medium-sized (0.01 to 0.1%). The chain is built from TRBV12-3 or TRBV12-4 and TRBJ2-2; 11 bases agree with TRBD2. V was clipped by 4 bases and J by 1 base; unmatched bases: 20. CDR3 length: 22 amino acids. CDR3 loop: CASSSLQDPQHTSGGNTGELFF. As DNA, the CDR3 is TGTGCCAGCAGTTCTCTACAAGATCCCCAGCACACTAGCGGGGGGAACACCGGGGAGCTGTTTTTT.

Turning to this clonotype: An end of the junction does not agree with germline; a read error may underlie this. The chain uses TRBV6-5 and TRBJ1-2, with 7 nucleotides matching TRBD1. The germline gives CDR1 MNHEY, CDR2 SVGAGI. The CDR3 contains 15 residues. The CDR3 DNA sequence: TGTGCCAACAGTTACTCGAGCAGGGGGACTATGGGCTACACCTTC. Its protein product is CANSYSSRGTMGYTF.

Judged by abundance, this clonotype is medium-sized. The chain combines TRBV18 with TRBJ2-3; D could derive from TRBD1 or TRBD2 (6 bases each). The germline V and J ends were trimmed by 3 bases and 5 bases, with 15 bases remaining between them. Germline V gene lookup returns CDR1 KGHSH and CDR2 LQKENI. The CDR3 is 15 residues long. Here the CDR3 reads CASSPLPGDKDTQYF. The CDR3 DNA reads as TGTGCCAGCTCACCTCTCCCGGGGGACAAAGATACGCAGTATTTT.

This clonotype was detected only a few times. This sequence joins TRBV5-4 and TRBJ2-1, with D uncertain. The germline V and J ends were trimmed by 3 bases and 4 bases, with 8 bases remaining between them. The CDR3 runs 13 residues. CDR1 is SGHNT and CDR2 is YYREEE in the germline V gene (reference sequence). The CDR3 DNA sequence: TGTGCCAGCAGCTCTCGAGCTTACAATGAGCAGTTCTTC. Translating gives CASSSRAYNEQFF.

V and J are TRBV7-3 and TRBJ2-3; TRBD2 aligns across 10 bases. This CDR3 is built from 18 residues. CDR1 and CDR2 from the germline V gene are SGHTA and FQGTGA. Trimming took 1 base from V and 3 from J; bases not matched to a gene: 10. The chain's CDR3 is CASSLIGSSGGFTDTQYF. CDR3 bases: TGTGCCAGCAGCTTAATTGGGTCTAGCGGGGGATTTACAGATACGCAGTATTTT.

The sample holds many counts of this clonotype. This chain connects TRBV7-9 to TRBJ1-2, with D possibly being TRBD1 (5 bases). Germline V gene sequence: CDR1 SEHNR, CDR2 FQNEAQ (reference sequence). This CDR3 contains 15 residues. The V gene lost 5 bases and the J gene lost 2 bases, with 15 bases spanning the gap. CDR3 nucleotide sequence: TGTGCCAGCAGCCCAGATCACAGGTCGAACTATGGCTACACCTTC. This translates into CASSPDHRSNYGYTF. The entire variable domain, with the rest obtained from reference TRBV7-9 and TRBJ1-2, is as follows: DTGVSQNPRHKITKRGQNVTFRCDPISEHNRLYWYRQTLGQGPEFLTYFQNEAQLEKSRLLSDRFSAERPKGSFSTLEIQRTEQGDSAMYLCASSPDHRSNYGYTFGSGTRLTVV.

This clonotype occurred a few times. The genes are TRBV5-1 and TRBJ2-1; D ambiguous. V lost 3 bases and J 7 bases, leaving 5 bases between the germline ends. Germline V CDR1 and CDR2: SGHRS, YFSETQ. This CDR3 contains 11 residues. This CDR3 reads CASSWSNEQFF. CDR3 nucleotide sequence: TGCGCCAGCAGCTGGTCAAATGAGCAGTTCTTC.

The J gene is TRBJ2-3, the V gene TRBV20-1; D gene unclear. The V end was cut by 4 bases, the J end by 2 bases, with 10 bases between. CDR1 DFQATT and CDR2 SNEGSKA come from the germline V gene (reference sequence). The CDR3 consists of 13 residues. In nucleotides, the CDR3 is TGCAGTGCTAAGGAGATTCCCACAGATACGCAGTATTTT. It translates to CSAKEIPTDTQYF.

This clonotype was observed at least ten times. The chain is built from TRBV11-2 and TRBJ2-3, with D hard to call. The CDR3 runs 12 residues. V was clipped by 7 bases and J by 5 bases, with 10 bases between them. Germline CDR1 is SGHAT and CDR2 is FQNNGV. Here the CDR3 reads CASTNYVDTQYF. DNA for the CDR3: TGTGCCAGCACCAATTATGTAGATACGCAGTATTTT.

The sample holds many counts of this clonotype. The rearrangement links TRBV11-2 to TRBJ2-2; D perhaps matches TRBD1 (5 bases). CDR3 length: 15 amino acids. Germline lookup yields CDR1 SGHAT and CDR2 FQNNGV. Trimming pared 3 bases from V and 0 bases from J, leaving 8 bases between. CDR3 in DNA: TGTGCCAGCAGCTTTCACAGGACGAACACCGGGGAGCTGTTTTTT. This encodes CASSFHRTNTGELFF. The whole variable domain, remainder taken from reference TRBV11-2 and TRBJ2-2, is EAGVAQSPRYKIIEKRQSVAFWCNPISGHATLYWYQQILGQGPKLLIQFQNNGVVDDSQLPKDRFSAERLKGVDSTLKIQPAKLEDSAVYLCASSFHRTNTGELFFGEGSRLTVL.

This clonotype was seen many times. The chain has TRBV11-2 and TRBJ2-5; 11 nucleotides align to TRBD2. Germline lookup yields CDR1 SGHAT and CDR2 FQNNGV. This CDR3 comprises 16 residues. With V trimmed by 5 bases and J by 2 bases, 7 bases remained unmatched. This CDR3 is CASSPLAGGKQETQYF. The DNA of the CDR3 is TGTGCCAGCAGCCCCCTAGCGGGGGGCAAGCAAGAGACCCAGTACTTC.

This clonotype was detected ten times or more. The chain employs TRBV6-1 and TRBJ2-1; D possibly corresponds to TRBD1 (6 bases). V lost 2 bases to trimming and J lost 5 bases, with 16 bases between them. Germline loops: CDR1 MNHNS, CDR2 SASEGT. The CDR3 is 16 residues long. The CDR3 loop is CASSESGTPRHNEQFF. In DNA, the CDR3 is TGTGCCAGCAGTGAATCCGGGACACCTCGGCACAATGAGCAGTTCTTC.

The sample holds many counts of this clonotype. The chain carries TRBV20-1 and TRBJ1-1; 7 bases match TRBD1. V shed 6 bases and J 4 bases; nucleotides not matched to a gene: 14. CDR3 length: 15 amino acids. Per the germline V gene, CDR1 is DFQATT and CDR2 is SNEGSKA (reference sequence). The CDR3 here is CSALRGGAGGTEAFF. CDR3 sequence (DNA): TGCAGTGCGCTGAGGGGAGGGGCAGGGGGCACTGAAGCTTTCTTT.

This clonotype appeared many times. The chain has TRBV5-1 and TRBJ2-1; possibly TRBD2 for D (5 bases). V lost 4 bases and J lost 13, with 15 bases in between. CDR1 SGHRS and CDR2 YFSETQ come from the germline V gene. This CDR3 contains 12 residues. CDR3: CASSLEGFDQFF. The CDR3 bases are TGCGCCAGCAGCCTAGAGGGCTTCGATCAGTTCTTC.

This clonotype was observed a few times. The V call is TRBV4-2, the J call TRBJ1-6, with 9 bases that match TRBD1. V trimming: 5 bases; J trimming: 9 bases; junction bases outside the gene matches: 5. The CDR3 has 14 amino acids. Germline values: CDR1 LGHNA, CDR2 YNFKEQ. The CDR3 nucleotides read TGTGCCAGCAGCGCCACAGGGGGCTTTTCACCCCTCCACTTT. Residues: CASSATGGFSPLHF.

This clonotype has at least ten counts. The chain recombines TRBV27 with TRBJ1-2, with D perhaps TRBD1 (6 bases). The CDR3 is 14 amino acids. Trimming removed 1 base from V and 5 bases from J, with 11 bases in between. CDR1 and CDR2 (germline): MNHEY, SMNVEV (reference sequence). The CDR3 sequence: CASSLYGGGYGYTF. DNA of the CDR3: TGTGCCAGCAGTTTATATGGGGGCGGGTATGGCTACACCTTC.

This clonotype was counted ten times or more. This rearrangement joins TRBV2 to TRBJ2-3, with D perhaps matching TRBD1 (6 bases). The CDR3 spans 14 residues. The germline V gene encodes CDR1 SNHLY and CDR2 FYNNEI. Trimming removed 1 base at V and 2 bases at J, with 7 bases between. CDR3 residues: CASSEGDTTDTQYF. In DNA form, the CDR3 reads TGTGCCAGCAGTGAAGGGGACACCACAGATACGCAGTATTTT. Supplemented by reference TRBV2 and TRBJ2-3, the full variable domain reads EPEVTQTPSHQVTQMGQEVILRCVPISNHLYFYWYRQILGQKVEFLVSFYNNEISEKSEIFDDQFSVERPDGSNFTLKIRSTKLEDSAMYFCASSEGDTTDTQYFGPGTRLTVL.

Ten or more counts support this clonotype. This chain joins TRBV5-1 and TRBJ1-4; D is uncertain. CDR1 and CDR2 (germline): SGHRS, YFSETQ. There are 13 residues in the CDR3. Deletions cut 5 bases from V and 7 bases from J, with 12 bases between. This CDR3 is CASSDGPPEKLFF. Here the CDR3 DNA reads TGCGCCAGCAGTGATGGACCACCTGAAAAACTGTTTTTT.

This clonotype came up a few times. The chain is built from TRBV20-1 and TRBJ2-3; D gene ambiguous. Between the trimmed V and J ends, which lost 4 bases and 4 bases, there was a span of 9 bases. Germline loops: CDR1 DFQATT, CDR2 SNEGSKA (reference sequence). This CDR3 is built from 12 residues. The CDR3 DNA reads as TGCAGTGCTAACAGAGAGGCAGATACGCAGTATTTT. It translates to CSANREADTQYF.

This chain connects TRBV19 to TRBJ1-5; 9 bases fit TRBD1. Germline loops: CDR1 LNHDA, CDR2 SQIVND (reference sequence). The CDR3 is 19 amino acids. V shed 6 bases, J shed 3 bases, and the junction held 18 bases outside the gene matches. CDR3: CASSSRPGQGSAVNQPQHF. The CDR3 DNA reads TGTGCCAGTAGCTCACGACCGGGACAGGGATCAGCGGTCAATCAGCCCCAGCATTTT.

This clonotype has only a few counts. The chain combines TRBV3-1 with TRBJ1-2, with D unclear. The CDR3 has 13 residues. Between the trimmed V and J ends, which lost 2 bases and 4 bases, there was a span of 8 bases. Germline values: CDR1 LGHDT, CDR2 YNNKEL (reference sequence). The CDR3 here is CASSQIMRYGYTF. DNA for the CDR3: TGTGCCAGCAGCCAAATAATGCGCTATGGCTACACCTTC. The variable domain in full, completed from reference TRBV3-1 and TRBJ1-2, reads DTAVSQTPKYLVTQMGNDKSIKCEQNLGHDTMYWYKQDSKKFLKIMFSYNNKELIINETVPNRFSPKSPDKAHLNLHINSLELGDSAVYFCASSQIMRYGYTFGSGTRLTVV.

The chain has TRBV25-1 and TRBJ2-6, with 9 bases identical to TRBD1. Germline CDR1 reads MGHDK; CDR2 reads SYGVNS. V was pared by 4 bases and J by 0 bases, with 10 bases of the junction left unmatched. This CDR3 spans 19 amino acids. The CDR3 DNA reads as TGTGCCAGCAGTGGGCAACAGGGGGCAGGATCCTCTGGGGCCAACGTCCTGACTTTC. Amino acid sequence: CASSGQQGAGSSGANVLTF.

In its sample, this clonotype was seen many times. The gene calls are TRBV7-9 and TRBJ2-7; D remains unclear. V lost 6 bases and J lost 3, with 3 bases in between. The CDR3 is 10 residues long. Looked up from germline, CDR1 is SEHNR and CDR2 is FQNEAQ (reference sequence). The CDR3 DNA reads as TGTGCCAGCAGTGGCTACGAGCAGTACTTC. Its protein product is CASSGYEQYF.

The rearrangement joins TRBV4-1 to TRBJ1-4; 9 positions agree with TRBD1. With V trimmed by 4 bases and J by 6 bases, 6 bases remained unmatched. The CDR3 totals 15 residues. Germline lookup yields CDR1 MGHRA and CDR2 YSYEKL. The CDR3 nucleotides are TGCGCCAGCAGCCCCCGGGACAGGGTGGATGAAAAACTGTTTTTT. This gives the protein CASSPRDRVDEKLFF.

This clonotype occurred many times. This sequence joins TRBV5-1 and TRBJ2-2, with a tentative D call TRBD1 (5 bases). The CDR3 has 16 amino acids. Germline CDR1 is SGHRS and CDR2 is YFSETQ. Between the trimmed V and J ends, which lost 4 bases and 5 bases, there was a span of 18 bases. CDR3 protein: CASSPQVAVGTGELFF. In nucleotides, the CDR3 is TGCGCCAGCAGCCCACAGGTAGCAGTTGGAACCGGGGAGCTGTTTTTT.

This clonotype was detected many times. The CDR3 reads CASSDSPSVKETQYF. DNA for the CDR3: TGTGCCAGCAGTGACTCGCCTAGCGTTAAAGAGACCCAGTACTTC. This chain links TRBV2 with TRBJ2-5, with D possibly TRBD2 on 6 matching bases. V was clipped by 3 bases and J by 3 bases, with 14 bases between them. Germline CDR1 SNHLY, CDR2 FYNNEI. The CDR3 runs to 15 residues.

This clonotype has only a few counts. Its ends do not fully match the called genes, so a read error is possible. CDR3 in DNA: TGTGCCAGCAGTGTAGCGTGGACGGACAGGGTTGGCGACACCTTC. It codes for CASSVAWTDRVGDTF. The genes are TRBV7-2 and TRBJ1-2; 8 nucleotides align to TRBD1. Germline V lookup: CDR1 SGHTA, CDR2 FQGNSA. This CDR3 comprises 15 residues.

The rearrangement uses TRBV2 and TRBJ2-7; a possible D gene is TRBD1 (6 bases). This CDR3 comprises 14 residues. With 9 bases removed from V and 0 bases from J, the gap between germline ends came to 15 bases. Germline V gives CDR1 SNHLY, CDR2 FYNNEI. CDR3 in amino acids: CARQGGENSYEQYF. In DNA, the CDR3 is TGTGCCAGACAGGGCGGTGAGAACTCCTACGAGCAGTACTTC. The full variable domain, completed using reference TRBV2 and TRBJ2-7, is EPEVTQTPSHQVTQMGQEVILRCVPISNHLYFYWYRQILGQKVEFLVSFYNNEISEKSEIFDDQFSVERPDGSNFTLKIRSTKLEDSAMYFCARQGGENSYEQYFGPGTRLTVT.

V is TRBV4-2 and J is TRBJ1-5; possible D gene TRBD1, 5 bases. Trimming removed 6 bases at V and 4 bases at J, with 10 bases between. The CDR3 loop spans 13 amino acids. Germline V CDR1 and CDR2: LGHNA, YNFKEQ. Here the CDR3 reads CASSENRNQPQHF. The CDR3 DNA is TGTGCCAGCAGTGAAAACAGGAATCAGCCCCAGCATTTT.